Presented here are 18 T cell receptor beta chains from one specimen sequenced in a study of OX40 agonist ivuxolimab in advanced cancers. TCRdb keeps only in-frame clones here, not all; method: immunoSEQ multiplex PCR. The sample contains some 51,000 clones, about 86% of which appear only once. This sample comprised CD4+ or CD8+ T cells sorted from blood, obtained in a trial of the OX40 agonist ivuxolimab. The receptors were gathered from an adult with an advanced solid tumor such as melanoma, head and neck, liver or kidney cancer.

The chain employs TRBV28 and TRBJ2-5, with D maybe TRBD2 (7 bases). The V end was cut by 3 bases, the J end by 4 bases, with 15 bases between. The germline CDR1 and CDR2 sequences are MDHEN and SYDVKM. The CDR3 covers 15 residues. This CDR3 reads CASSLGGRGGETQYF. In DNA, the CDR3 is TGTGCCAGCAGTTTGGGGGGGCGCGGGGGAGAGACCCAGTACTTC.

Relative to its sample, this clone is medium-sized. The chain carries TRBV28 and TRBJ1-2; a weak D match, TRBD1 (5 bases). Germline V gene sequence: CDR1 MDHEN, CDR2 SYDVKM. The CDR3 covers 12 residues. V was trimmed by 7 bases and J by 13 bases, leaving 19 bases between them. CDR3 region: CASTPPRGAVTF. The CDR3 DNA follows: TGTGCCAGCACCCCGCCCCGGGGCGCGGTCACCTTC.

Here the CDR3 DNA reads TGCAGCGTTGAAGATGGGGGCGACCGCCCCGGGGAGCTGTTTTTT. Its translation is CSVEDGGDRPGELFF. The V and J genes are TRBV29-1 and TRBJ2-2; D might be TRBD1 (6 bases). V gave up 0 bases and J gave up 6 bases, with 14 bases separating them. In germline, CDR1 is SQVTM, CDR2 ANQGSEA. CDR3 length equals 15 residues.

This clone was picked up one time. This chain connects TRBV5-6 to TRBJ1-1; no definite D call. V shed 2 bases and J shed 0 bases, with 5 bases lying between them. CDR1 SGHDT and CDR2 YYEEEE come from the germline V gene. The CDR3 is made up of 13 amino acids. The CDR3 DNA is TGTGCCAGCAGCTTAAGCTTGAACACTGAAGCTTTCTTT. It specifies CASSLSLNTEAFF.

The chain couples TRBV7-9 to TRBJ1-1; D unclear. The V gene lost 5 bases and the J gene lost 12 bases, with 13 bases spanning the gap. The length of the CDR3 is 11 residues. Germline V gene lookup returns CDR1 SEHNR and CDR2 FQNEAQ (reference sequence). The CDR3 region is CASSLLGVPFF. For the CDR3, the DNA is TGTGCCAGCAGCCTCCTCGGCGTACCTTTCTTT.

The rearrangement uses TRBV7-9 and TRBJ1-2, with 7 bases lining up with TRBD1. Looked up from germline, CDR1 is SEHNR and CDR2 is FQNEAQ (reference sequence). This CDR3 spans 17 amino acids. After removal of 3 bases from V and 2 bases from J, the junction contained 12 bases not matched to a gene. The chain's CDR3 is CASSFHGTDAVNYGYTF. CDR3 sequence (DNA): TGTGCCAGCAGCTTCCACGGGACAGACGCAGTAAACTATGGCTACACCTTC.

This chain connects TRBV7-3 to TRBJ1-1; no clear D. Looked up from germline, CDR1 is SGHTA and CDR2 is FQGTGA. This CDR3 is 15 amino acids long. Deletions cut 5 bases from V and 3 bases from J, with 16 bases between. Here the CDR3 DNA reads TGTGCCAGCAGCCTCCGTGGGGAAGGCGACACTGAAGCTTTCTTT. It is translated as CASSLRGEGDTEAFF.

V and J are TRBV5-8 and TRBJ2-7; no definite D call. CDR3 length equals 13 residues. Trimming pared 4 bases from V and 0 bases from J, leaving 8 bases between. Germline assignment: CDR1 SGHTS and CDR2 YDEGEE. The CDR3 region has the DNA TGTGCCAGCAGCCCCGACACCTCCTACGAGCAGTACTTC. This gives the protein CASSPDTSYEQYF.

This CDR3 reads CASSEAGVIIALEQYF. In DNA form, the CDR3 reads TGTGCCAGCAGTGAAGCTGGGGTGATAATCGCCCTCGAGCAGTACTTC. This chain links TRBV2 with TRBJ2-7; unclear D gene. The V and J ends lost 0 bases and 6 bases respectively, with 18 bases between them. There are 16 residues in the CDR3. The germline gives CDR1 SNHLY, CDR2 FYNNEI.

The chain combines TRBV9 with TRBJ2-7; 13 bases are shared with TRBD2. The V gene end was trimmed by 3 bases and the J gene end by 2 bases; junction bases not matched to a gene: 2. From germline, CDR1 is SGDLS and CDR2 YYNGEE. The CDR3 loop spans 15 amino acids. The DNA of the CDR3 is TGTGCCAGCAGCGGAACTAGCGGGGGGGCCTACGAGCAGTACTTC. Translating it yields CASSGTSGGAYEQYF.

This chain uses TRBV9 with TRBJ1-4, with TRBD1 matching over 8 bases. The CDR3 extends over 13 amino acids. CDR1 and CDR2 (germline): SGDLS, YYNGEE. The J segment lost 7 bases and the V segment lost 7 bases, leaving 6 bases of the junction unmatched. The CDR3 is CASGDRLGEKLFF. The CDR3 nucleotides are TGTGCCAGCGGGGACAGGTTAGGTGAAAAACTGTTTTTT.

The J gene is TRBJ2-7, the V gene TRBV29-1; 11 nucleotides line up with TRBD1. Germline-derived CDR1 and CDR2 are SQVTM and ANQGSEA. The CDR3 consists of 16 residues. V lost 0 bases and J lost 3; bases outside the gene matches: 7. The CDR3 DNA sequence: TGCAGCGTTGAAGACTCGGGACAGGGGGTGGTCTACGAGCAGTACTTC. Encoded protein: CSVEDSGQGVVYEQYF.

J is TRBJ1-2 and V is TRBV9; 8 bases fit TRBD1. Germline V gives CDR1 SGDLS, CDR2 YYNGEE. This CDR3 has 14 amino acids. J gave up 8 bases and V 4 bases, and 10 bases lay outside the gene matches. The chain's CDR3 is CASSPTRGLRGYTF. The CDR3 DNA reads TGTGCCAGCAGCCCGACCAGGGGGCTAAGGGGCTACACCTTC.

The chain carries TRBV11-1 and TRBJ1-1; no firm D call. The CDR3 runs 15 residues. Trimming took off 4 bases at V and 1 base at J, with 13 bases between the two ends. The germline CDR1 and CDR2 sequences are SGHAT and FQDESV (reference sequence). Written as DNA, the CDR3 is TGTGCCAGCAGCTCCTTCCCCGGCTCGAACACTGAAGCTTTCTTT. Its translation is CASSSFPGSNTEAFF.

This rearrangement joins TRBV6-5 to TRBJ2-7; perhaps TRBD2 as D (6 bases). Germline CDR1 MNHEY, CDR2 SVGAGI. V was pared by 4 bases and J by 3 bases, with 16 bases between. This CDR3 contains 15 residues. The CDR3 loop reads CASSFSTSGGYEQYF. The DNA of the CDR3 is TGTGCCAGCAGTTTCTCGACTAGTGGGGGCTACGAGCAGTACTTC.

The chain combines TRBV19 with TRBJ2-7; D might be TRBD2 (6 bases). Germline CDR1 is LNHDA and CDR2 is SQIVND (reference sequence). The CDR3 sequence is 16 residues long. Trimming shortened V by 5 bases and J by 0 bases, and 17 bases separated the two germline ends. The CDR3 loop is CASSSRSGTRSYEQYF. CDR3 coding DNA: TGTGCCAGTAGTTCCCGCTCAGGGACTCGCTCCTACGAGCAGTACTTC.

In the case of this clone: Likely a read error: the CDR3 ends without its conserved phenylalanine or tryptophan. V is TRBV7-9 and J is TRBJ1-6; 11 positions agree with TRBD1. The CDR3 has 15 amino acids. Looked up from germline, CDR1 is SEHNR and CDR2 is FQNEAQ (reference sequence). The junction had 5 bases not matched to a gene; V was cut back by 4 bases and J by 9 bases. The CDR3 sequence: CASSSTGTGGSPLHL. Here the CDR3 DNA reads TGTGCCAGCAGCTCAACCGGGACAGGGGGTTCACCCCTCCACCTT.

This sequence joins TRBV28 and TRBJ1-6, with D tentatively TRBD1 (5 bases). V shed 0 bases and J shed 7 bases, with 16 bases lying between them. Germline-derived CDR1 and CDR2 are MDHEN and SYDVKM. This CDR3 has 17 amino acids. The CDR3 loop is CASSLWLDTGNNSPLHF. The CDR3 region has the DNA TGTGCCAGCAGTTTATGGCTGGACACGGGTAACAATTCACCCCTCCACTTT.